A selection of T cell receptor beta chains follows, all from one sample in a study of CD8+ T cells in alopecia areata. Sequencing used immunoSEQ multiplex PCR; TCRdb keeps in-frame clones, though not all of them. This sample has under 350,000 clones, with 58% found just once. The material was CD4+ T cells sorted from blood, obtained at week 24, from a patient treated with tofacitinib. All receptors come from a human donor with alopecia areata. CDR3s include the opening cysteine and the closing phenylalanine or tryptophan. The D gene is left open where the match is weak. Clone size appears in some rows only: once, few, many, or a class for an expanded clone.

TGTGCCTGCACTAGGACTGAGGGACATACGCAGTATTTT CACTRTEGHTQYF TRBJ2-3 NA TRBV30 13 NA
TGTGCCAGCAGTGAAGGGGACAGGGAACACACCGGGGAGCTGTTTTTT CASSEGDREHTGELFF TRBJ2-2 TRBD1 TRBV2 16 NA
TGTGCCAGCAGCTTGGGGGTAAATGAGCAGTTCTTC CASSLGVNEQFF TRBJ2-1 NA TRBV5-6 12 few
TGCGCCAGCAGCCAAGAAGGGACGACCACCCTCGAGCAGTACTTC CASSQEGTTTLEQYF TRBJ2-7 NA TRBV4-1 15 few
TGTGCCAGCAGCTTAGGCCGAGGGGCCAGGGAGTACTTC CASSLGRGAREYF TRBJ2-5 NA TRBV13 13 NA
TGCGCCAGCAGCTCGGGACAGTCCACAGATACGCAGTATTTT CASSSGQSTDTQYF TRBJ2-3 TRBD1 TRBV5-1 14 few
TGTGCCAGTAGTATTGCCAATGAGCAGTTCTTC CASSIANEQFF TRBJ2-1 NA TRBV19 11 NA
TGTGCCAGCAGGGAGGACGGAAAACTGTTTTTT CASREDGKLFF TRBJ1-4 NA TRBV25-1 11 NA
TGTGCCAGCAGTTACGCCGGGATAAACTATGGCTACACCTTC CASSYAGINYGYTF TRBJ1-2 NA TRBV6-5 14 NA
TGTGCCAGCAGCTTAGAGGGACTGCTCTCCTACGAGCAGTACTTC CASSLEGLLSYEQYF TRBJ2-7 NA TRBV11-2 15 few
TGTGCCAGCTCACCATCACAGTCCTACGAGCAGTACTTC CASSPSQSYEQYF TRBJ2-7 NA TRBV18 13 NA
TGTGCCAGCAGCTTAACCCGGGACCAGCAGTTCTTC CASSLTRDQQFF TRBJ2-1 NA TRBV7-9 12 many
TGTGCCAGCAGGGGAGCGGGGTTCACAGATACGCAGTATTTT CASRGAGFTDTQYF TRBJ2-3 TRBD2 TRBV6-6 14 NA
TGTGCCAGCAGAGACAGGGAAGATACGCAGTATTTT CASRDREDTQYF TRBJ2-3 TRBD1 TRBV5-4 12 few
TGTGCCACCTGGGGTGGGGCTGCTTCCTACAATGAGCAGTTCTTC CATWGGAASYNEQFF TRBJ2-1 NA TRBV6-6 15 NA
TGCGCCAGCAGCCAAGCCCCGGTAGGAGCGGGGGGGACCGGGGAGCTGTTTTTT CASSQAPVGAGGTGELFF TRBJ2-2 TRBD2 TRBV4-3 18 NA
TGTGCCAGCTCAAAACCGGGACTAGTGGGTGACAATGAGCAGTTCTTC CASSKPGLVGDNEQFF TRBJ2-1 TRBD2 TRBV18 16 NA
TGTGCCAGCAGTGTTGGGGTGGGCACAGATACGCAGTATTTT CASSVGVGTDTQYF TRBJ2-3 NA TRBV25-1 14 NA
TGTGCCAGCAGTCCAGGGGGCTCGGGTACTGAAGCTTTCTTT CASSPGGSGTEAFF TRBJ1-1 TRBD1 TRBV6-6 14 NA
TGTGCCAGCAGCCCGGACAGGGTTAGTGGAAACACCATATATTTT CASSPDRVSGNTIYF TRBJ1-3 TRBD1 TRBV11-2 15 NA
TGCAGCGTTGAGCAGGGGGGCAGGGATACGCAGTATTTT CSVEQGGRDTQYF TRBJ2-3 NA TRBV29-1 13 few
TGTGCCAGCAGCTTAGCGACAGGGGGCACGAACACTGAAGCTTTCTTT CASSLATGGTNTEAFF TRBJ1-1 TRBD1 TRBV7-2 16 NA
TGTGCCAGCAGCTTAGTTGGTCTGAGAAGCTCCTACGAGCAGTACTTC CASSLVGLRSSYEQYF TRBJ2-7 NA TRBV7-2 16 NA
TGTGCCAGCAGCCAAAGGGACCACGACCTGGAGCAGTACTTC CASSQRDHDLEQYF TRBJ2-7 NA TRBV4-2 14 NA
TGCAGTGCTAGGTCGGCGGCGGCTTTCTTT CSARSAAAFF TRBJ1-1 NA TRBV20-1 10 NA
TGCGCCAGCAGCCCTGACTACAATGAGCAGTTCTTC CASSPDYNEQFF TRBJ2-1 NA TRBV5-1 12 once
TGTGCCAGTAGTAACCGGGACAGGGCATACACCTTC CASSNRDRAYTF TRBJ1-2 TRBD1 TRBV19 12 NA
TGTGCCAGCAGCCCGGCCGGGACTAGCGGCGAGACCCAGTACTTC CASSPAGTSGETQYF TRBJ2-5 TRBD2 TRBV7-9 15 NA
TGTGCCAGCAGTGAATACGTGGGGAATGGCTACACCTTC CASSEYVGNGYTF TRBJ1-2 NA TRBV25-1 13 NA
TGTGCCATCGGAGGGGTCGCGGACATTCAGTACTTC CAIGGVADIQYF TRBJ2-4 NA TRBV10-3 12 few
TGTGCCAGTAGGAGACGGGTCTCTGGGGCCAACGTCCTGACTTTC CASRRRVSGANVLTF TRBJ2-6 NA TRBV19 15 few
TGCGCCAGCAGCAAGGACAGAGAGACCCAGTACTTC CASSKDRETQYF TRBJ2-5 NA TRBV5-1 12 NA
TGCAGCGTTGAAGATGTTAGGCCTATCACAGATACGCAGTATTTT CSVEDVRPITDTQYF TRBJ2-3 NA TRBV29-1 15 few
TGTGCCAGCGGGGGCGAGCCGGAGACCCAGTACTTC CASGGEPETQYF TRBJ2-5 NA TRBV2 12 NA
TGTGCCAGTAGACCCCCCCAGGGGGGACCCTATGGCTACACCTTC CASRPPQGGPYGYTF TRBJ1-2 TRBD1 TRBV19 15 NA
TGTGCCAGCTCATCGCTAGCGGGGGCTTACAATGAGCAGTTCTTC CASSSLAGAYNEQFF TRBJ2-1 TRBD2 TRBV18 15 few
TGTGCCAGCAGTGAAAGGCCAGGGAGGAAAGATTCACCCCTCCACTTT CASSERPGRKDSPLHF TRBJ1-6 NA TRBV2 16 once
TGTGCCAGCAGCTCACGTGGGGTACCTACGCAGTATTTT CASSSRGVPTQYF TRBJ2-3 NA TRBV5-4 13 NA
TGTGCCAGCAGTGGAAGCAGGTCCTCGGAGACCCAGTACTTC CASSGSRSSETQYF TRBJ2-5 NA TRBV2 14 few
TGTGCCATCAGCCCGACAGGCGACTCCTACAATGAGCAGTTCTTC CAISPTGDSYNEQFF TRBJ2-1 NA TRBV10-3 15 few
TGTGCCAGCAGCTTGGACAGGGGGACCTACGAGCAGTACTTC CASSLDRGTYEQYF TRBJ2-7 TRBD1 TRBV7-2 14 NA
TGTGCCTGGGGCCGGGACAGGCAAACCTACGAGCAGTACTTC CAWGRDRQTYEQYF TRBJ2-7 TRBD1 TRBV30 14 NA
TGCGCCAGCAGCTCACAGGGGGCCAGCAATTCACCCCTCCACTTT CASSSQGASNSPLHF TRBJ1-6 TRBD1 TRBV5-1 15 NA
TGTGCCACGGCCCCCGGTGCGGCACAATCCCAAGAGACCCAGTACTTC CATAPGAAQSQETQYF TRBJ2-5 NA TRBV15 16 NA
TGTGCCAGCTCCCGCAAGGACAGGGACCCCCCTGAAGCTTTCTTT CASSRKDRDPPEAFF TRBJ1-1 TRBD1 TRBV18 15 once
TGTGCCAGCACAGCGTCAATCGGGGAGCTGTTTTTT CASTASIGELFF TRBJ2-2 NA TRBV28 12 NA
TGCGCCAGCAGCCAAGCGGACAGGAACTACGCCCGGAGCACTGAAGCTTTCTTT CASSQADRNYARSTEAFF TRBJ1-1 TRBD1 TRBV4-1 18 NA
TGTGCCAGCAGTTACTCGGACAGGGTCCAAGAGACCCAGTACTTC CASSYSDRVQETQYF TRBJ2-5 TRBD1 TRBV6-6 15 NA
TGTGCCTGGGGGGTCTTCCCCCACGAGCAGTACTTC CAWGVFPHEQYF TRBJ2-7 NA TRBV30 12 few
TGTGCCAGCCGGCCGTCAGGGACCTACGAGCAGTACTTC CASRPSGTYEQYF TRBJ2-7 NA TRBV6-5 13 NA
TGTGCTAGCAGCCCAGGGGATGGAGCATCCTACGAGCAGTACTTC CASSPGDGASYEQYF TRBJ2-7 NA TRBV7-7 15 NA
TGTGCCAGCTCACCGCAATATACAGAGACCCAGTACTTC CASSPQYTETQYF TRBJ2-5 NA TRBV18 13 NA
TGTGCCAGCAACCGGGGGGGCCAAGAGACCCAGTACTTC CASNRGGQETQYF TRBJ2-5 TRBD2 TRBV9 13 NA